Below are 21 T cell receptor beta chains sequenced from a single sample in a study of blood T cell repertoires in COVID-19. Sequencing used immunoSEQ multiplex PCR; TCRdb keeps in-frame clones, though not all of them. The profile shows some 350,000 clones, about 90% of them singletons. Source material: PBMCs or T cells enriched from blood (not recorded which). The origin of the receptors is a woman aged 25 to 39 who had recovered from COVID-19.

This CDR3 reads CASSLQGPSTF. The CDR3 DNA follows: TGTGCCAGCAGCTTACAGGGTCCCAGCACCTTC. The chain is built from TRBV7-9 and TRBJ1-2; D might be TRBD1 (5 bases). The CDR3 has 11 amino acids. V was pared by 2 bases and J by 13 bases, with 11 bases between. Germline V gene lookup returns CDR1 SEHNR and CDR2 FQNEAQ (reference sequence).

The rearrangement uses TRBV3-1 (or the pseudogene TRBV3-2) and TRBJ2-1; 7 bases are shared with TRBD2. CDR1 is LGHDT, CDR2 YNNKEL, per germline (reference sequence). V gave up 3 bases and J gave up 4 bases; unmatched junction bases: 3. The CDR3 length is 14 residues. Here the CDR3 DNA reads TGTGCCAGCAGCCACGGGACTATGTACAATGAGCAGTTCTTC. This sequence encodes CASSHGTMYNEQFF.

The CDR3 here is CASSLYPELRFSPLHF. DNA of the CDR3: TGTGCCAGCAGCTTATACCCCGAGCTGAGATTTTCACCCCTCCACTTT. The chain recombines TRBV7-2 with TRBJ1-6; D call uncertain. V lost 2 bases, J lost 9 bases, and 17 bases lay in between. The CDR3 spans 16 residues. Germline V gene lookup returns CDR1 SGHTA and CDR2 FQGNSA.

The rearrangement uses TRBV9 and TRBJ1-2; D gene uncertain. V gave up 3 bases and J gave up 0 bases, with 9 bases separating them. The germline V gene encodes CDR1 SGDLS and CDR2 YYNGEE. There are 14 residues in the CDR3. CDR3 in DNA: TGTGCCAGCAGCGACAACGGGGCTAACTATGGCTACACCTTC. Protein: CASSDNGANYGYTF. The complete variable domain, with remaining parts taken from reference TRBV9 and TRBJ1-2, reads DSGVTQTPKHLITATGQRVTLRCSPRSGDLSVYWYQQSLDQGLQFLIQYYNGEERAKGNILERFSAQQFPDLHSELNLSSLELGDSALYFCASSDNGANYGYTFGSGTRLTVV.

This rearrangement joins TRBV28 to TRBJ2-7; 11 nucleotides agree with TRBD2. The CDR3 length is 15 residues. V gave up 6 bases and J gave up 1 base; unmatched junction bases: 5. Germline lookup yields CDR1 MDHEN and CDR2 SYDVKM. The CDR3 DNA sequence: TGTGCCAGCAGCGGACTAGCGGGCATATCCTACGAGCAGTACTTC. Translated, it gives CASSGLAGISYEQYF.

This clone showed up just once. The chain couples TRBV5-4 to TRBJ2-3, with D unclear. Trimming took 2 bases from V and 0 from J, leaving 10 bases between them. The germline gives CDR1 SGHNT, CDR2 YYREEE (reference sequence). This CDR3 has 15 residues. As DNA, the CDR3 is TGTGCCAGCAGCTTCCGACTCGCCAGCACAGATACGCAGTATTTT. This codes for CASSFRLASTDTQYF. The complete variable domain, with remaining parts taken from reference TRBV5-4 and TRBJ2-3, reads ETGVTQSPTHLIKTRGQQVTLRCSSQSGHNTVSWYQQALGQGPQFIFQYYREEENGRGNFPPRFSGLQFPNYSSELNVNALELDDSALYLCASSFRLASTDTQYFGPGTRLTVL.

This chain joins TRBV4-1 and TRBJ2-7; 11 positions agree with TRBD2. The CDR3 contains 15 residues. Unmatched junction bases numbered 4, after V lost 4 bases and J lost 2 bases. Germline lookup yields CDR1 MGHRA and CDR2 YSYEKL. The CDR3 region has the DNA TGCGCCAGCAGCCGGGGACTAGCGGAAACCTACGAGCAGTACTTC. Translated: CASSRGLAETYEQYF.

This clone occurred a few times. The genes are TRBV5-1 and TRBJ2-3, with TRBD2 identical over 9 bases. The length of the CDR3 is 18 residues. With 0 bases clipped from V and 2 bases from J, the junction kept 10 bases outside the gene matches. The germline V gene has CDR1 SGHRS and CDR2 YFSETQ. DNA of the CDR3: TGCGCCAGCAGCTTGGAGGGCTCTAGCGGGGAACTCACAGATACGCAGTATTTT. Translating it yields CASSLEGSSGELTDTQYF.

This clone occurred a few times. J is TRBJ1-2 and V is TRBV6-1; no clear D gene. This CDR3 region has 16 residues. V lost 0 bases and J lost 2, with 13 bases in between. Germline-derived CDR1 and CDR2 are MNHNS and SASEGT. The CDR3 is CASSEAAGVPNYGYTF. Here the CDR3 DNA reads TGTGCCAGCAGTGAAGCAGCCGGAGTCCCGAACTATGGCTACACCTTC.

The chain combines TRBV10-3 with TRBJ1-2; D not certain. The CDR3 is 14 residues long. Trimming left V 0 bases short and J 2 bases short, with 7 bases between. Per germline, CDR1 ENHRY and CDR2 SYGVKD. DNA of the CDR3: TGTGCCATCAGTGAGTCGCGGGAGAACTATGGCTACACCTTC. Its protein is CAISESRENYGYTF.

The J gene is TRBJ1-1, the V gene TRBV9; tentatively, D is TRBD1 (6 bases). The CDR3 has 15 amino acids. V lost 0 bases and J lost 1, with 10 bases in between. CDR1 is SGDLS and CDR2 is YYNGEE in the germline V gene. CDR3 bases: TGTGCCAGCAGCGTAGACCAGGGGAAGAACACTGAAGCTTTCTTT. Its protein is CASSVDQGKNTEAFF. Full variable domain (outside the CDR3, taken from reference TRBV9 and TRBJ1-1): DSGVTQTPKHLITATGQRVTLRCSPRSGDLSVYWYQQSLDQGLQFLIQYYNGEERAKGNILERFSAQQFPDLHSELNLSSLELGDSALYFCASSVDQGKNTEAFFGQGTRLTVV.

The V call is TRBV30, the J call TRBJ1-5, with D hard to call. Germline lookup yields CDR1 GTSNPN and CDR2 SVGIG (reference sequence). The CDR3 extends over 12 amino acids. V dropped 4 bases and J dropped 6 bases, with 10 bases sitting between them. The CDR3 is CAWMFWLQPQHF. CDR3 coding DNA: TGTGCCTGGATGTTCTGGCTTCAGCCCCAGCATTTT.

V is TRBV7-9 and J is TRBJ2-7; 7 bases map to TRBD2. This CDR3 region has 15 residues. From germline, CDR1 is SEHNR and CDR2 FQNEAQ (reference sequence). V shed 1 base and J 2 bases; nucleotides not matched to a gene: 5. CDR3 amino acids: CASSLGLAVTYEQYF. The DNA for the CDR3 is TGTGCCAGCAGCTTAGGGCTAGCGGTTACCTACGAGCAGTACTTC.

The rearrangement uses TRBV12-2 and TRBJ1-4. TRBV12-2 corresponds to a pseudogene. The length of the CDR3 is 16 residues. CDR3 sequence: CASRPGAVRANEKLFF. For the CDR3, the DNA is TGTGCAAGTCGCCCAGGTGCAGTGCGGGCTAATGAAAAACTGTTTTTT.

This clone was counted once. The CDR3 spells CARITGTSGGTDTGELFF. The CDR3 DNA follows: TGTGCCAGAATTACCGGGACTAGCGGGGGGACCGACACCGGGGAGCTGTTTTTT. The gene calls are TRBV6-4 and TRBJ2-2, with TRBD2 identical over 15 bases. The length of the CDR3 is 18 residues. Germline V gives CDR1 MRHNA, CDR2 SNTAGT. The trim removed 9 bases at V and 3 bases at J, leaving 11 bases unmatched.

The CDR3 region has the DNA TGTGCCCCCAAGAGGAGGGCGAGCACTGAAGCTTTCTTT. It encodes CAPKRRASTEAFF. The chain uses TRBV24-1 and TRBJ1-1; no reliable D call. V shed 12 bases and J shed 4 bases, with 17 bases lying between them. CDR1 and CDR2 from the germline V gene are KGHDR and SFDVKD. The CDR3 has 13 amino acids.

The chain uses TRBV4-1 and TRBJ2-1; D might be TRBD2 (5 bases). The CDR3 spans 17 residues. With 3 bases removed from V and 2 bases from J, the gap between germline ends came to 17 bases. Germline lookup yields CDR1 MGHRA and CDR2 YSYEKL. The CDR3 DNA is TGCGCCAGCAGCCACTCTGGAGGAGGACTCGCCTACAATGAGCAGTTCTTC. It codes for CASSHSGGGLAYNEQFF.

On this clone itself: The sample has other DNA sequences that encode this CDR3 too. This sequence joins TRBV3-1 (or the pseudogene TRBV3-2) and TRBJ1-1; D is possibly TRBD1 (5 bases). Looked up from germline, CDR1 is LGHDT and CDR2 is YNNKEL (reference sequence). The V end lost 2 bases, the J end lost 4 bases, and 8 bases lay between the germline ends. The CDR3 has 13 amino acids. The CDR3: CASSQQGGTEAFF. The CDR3 DNA reads TGTGCCAGCAGCCAACAGGGAGGCACTGAAGCTTTCTTT.

Here the CDR3 reads CASSSGGADTQYF. The DNA of the CDR3 is TGCGCCAGCAGCAGCGGGGGGGCAGATACGCAGTATTTT. This rearrangement joins TRBV10-2 to TRBJ2-3; 10 positions agree with TRBD2. The germline V gene encodes CDR1 WSHSY and CDR2 SAAADI. This CDR3 region has 13 residues. The V gene end was trimmed by 6 bases and the J gene end by 4 bases; junction bases not matched to a gene: 1.

In DNA, the CDR3 is TGTGCCAGCAGTTCCGCCAGCGGGGGACTGGCTGGGGCCAACGTCCTGACTTTC. This encodes CASSSASGGLAGANVLTF. The chain has TRBV28 and TRBJ2-6; 8 nucleotides line up with TRBD2. V trimming: 4 bases; J trimming: 2 bases; junction bases outside the gene matches: 10. The CDR3 has 18 residues. Germline CDR1 and CDR2: MDHEN and SYDVKM.

J is TRBJ2-1 and V is TRBV6-5, with D hard to call. The CDR3 covers 10 residues. Germline V gene lookup returns CDR1 MNHEY and CDR2 SVGAGI. Trimming removed 10 bases from V and 13 bases from J, with 14 bases in between. CDR3 nucleotide sequence: TGTGCCACTCAAGAGATTTTCCAGTTCTTC. It codes for CATQEIFQFF.